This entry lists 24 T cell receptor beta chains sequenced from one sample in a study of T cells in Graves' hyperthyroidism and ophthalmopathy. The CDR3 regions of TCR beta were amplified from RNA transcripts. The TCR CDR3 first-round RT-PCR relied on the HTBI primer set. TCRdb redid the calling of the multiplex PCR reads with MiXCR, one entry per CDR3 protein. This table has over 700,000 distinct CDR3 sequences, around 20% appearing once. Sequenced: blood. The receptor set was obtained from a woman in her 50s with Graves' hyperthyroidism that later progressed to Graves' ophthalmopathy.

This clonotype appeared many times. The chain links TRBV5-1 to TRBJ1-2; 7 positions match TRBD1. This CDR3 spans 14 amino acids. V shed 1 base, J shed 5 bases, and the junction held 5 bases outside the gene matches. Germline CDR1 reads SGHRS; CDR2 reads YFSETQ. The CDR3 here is CASSLMDRNYGYTF. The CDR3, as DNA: TGCGCCAGCAGCTTGATGGACAGGAATTATGGCTACACCTTC.

The CDR3 DNA reads TGCGCCAGCAGCTCGCCGGGACAGGGGGCGCCCAGCTCCTACAATGAGCAGTTCTTC. Encoded protein: CASSSPGQGAPSSYNEQFF. The chain links TRBV5-1 to TRBJ2-1; 12 bases map to TRBD1. Germline V CDR1 and CDR2: SGHRS, YFSETQ. The ends lost 3 bases at V and 0 bases at J; junction bases unmatched: 10. The CDR3 is 19 amino acids.

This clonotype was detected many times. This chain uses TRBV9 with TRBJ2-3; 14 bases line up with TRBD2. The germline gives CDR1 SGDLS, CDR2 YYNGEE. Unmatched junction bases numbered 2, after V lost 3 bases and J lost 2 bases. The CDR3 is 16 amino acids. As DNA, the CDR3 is TGTGCCAGCAGCGCGGGACTAGCGGGGGTCACAGATACGCAGTATTTT. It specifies CASSAGLAGVTDTQYF.

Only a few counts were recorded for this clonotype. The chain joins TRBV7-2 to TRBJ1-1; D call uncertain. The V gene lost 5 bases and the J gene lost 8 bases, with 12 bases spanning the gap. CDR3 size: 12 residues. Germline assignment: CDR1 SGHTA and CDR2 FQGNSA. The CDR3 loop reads CASSKTGREAFF. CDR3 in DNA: TGTGCCAGCAGCAAGACCGGAAGGGAAGCTTTCTTT.

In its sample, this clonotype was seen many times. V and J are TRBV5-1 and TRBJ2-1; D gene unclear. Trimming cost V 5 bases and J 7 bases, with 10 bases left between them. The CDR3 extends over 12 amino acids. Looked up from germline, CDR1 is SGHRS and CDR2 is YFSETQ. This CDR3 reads CASSLQANEQFF. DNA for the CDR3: TGCGCCAGCAGTTTGCAGGCAAATGAGCAGTTCTTC.

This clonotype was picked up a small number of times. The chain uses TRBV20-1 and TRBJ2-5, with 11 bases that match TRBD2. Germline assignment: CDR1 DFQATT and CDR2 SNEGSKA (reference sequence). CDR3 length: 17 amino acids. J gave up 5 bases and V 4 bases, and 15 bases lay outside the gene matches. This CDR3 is CSAIWTSGLVGLETQYF. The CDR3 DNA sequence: TGCAGTGCTATTTGGACTAGCGGGCTAGTTGGTTTGGAGACCCAGTACTTC.

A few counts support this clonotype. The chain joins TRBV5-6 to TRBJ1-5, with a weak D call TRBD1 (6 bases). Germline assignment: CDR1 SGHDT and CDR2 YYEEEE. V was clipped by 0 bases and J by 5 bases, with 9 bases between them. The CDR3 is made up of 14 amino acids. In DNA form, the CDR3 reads TGTGCCAGCAGCTTGGGGAAGGGGGATCAGCCCCAGCATTTT. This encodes CASSLGKGDQPQHF.

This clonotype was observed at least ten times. CDR3 region: CASSQARAYEQYF. CDR3 coding DNA: TGTGCCAGCAGCCAAGCCAGGGCCTACGAGCAGTACTTC. This chain joins TRBV3-1 and TRBJ2-7; TRBD1 is a possible D gene (5 bases). The CDR3 is 13 amino acids. The V gene's germline CDR1 is LGHDT and CDR2 YNNKEL (reference sequence). The V and J ends lost 1 base and 2 bases respectively, with 6 bases between them.

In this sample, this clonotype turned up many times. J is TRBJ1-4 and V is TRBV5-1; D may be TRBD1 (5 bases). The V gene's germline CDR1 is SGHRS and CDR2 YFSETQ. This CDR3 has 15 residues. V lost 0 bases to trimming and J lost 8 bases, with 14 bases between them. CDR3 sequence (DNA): TGCGCCAGCAGCTTGGATGGGGCAAGGGAGGAAAAACTGTTTTTT. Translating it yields CASSLDGAREEKLFF.

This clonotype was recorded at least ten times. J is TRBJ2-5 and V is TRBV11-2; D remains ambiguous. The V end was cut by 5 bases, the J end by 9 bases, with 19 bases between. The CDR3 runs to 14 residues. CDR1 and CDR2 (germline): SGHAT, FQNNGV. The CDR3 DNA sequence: TGTGCCAGCAGCAAGATGAGGACCCCTCGCGCCCAGTACTTC. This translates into CASSKMRTPRAQYF. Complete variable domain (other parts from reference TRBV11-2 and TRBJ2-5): EAGVAQSPRYKIIEKRQSVAFWCNPISGHATLYWYQQILGQGPKLLIQFQNNGVVDDSQLPKDRFSAERLKGVDSTLKIQPAKLEDSAVYLCASSKMRTPRAQYFGPGTRLLVL.

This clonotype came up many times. The chain's CDR3 is CASSPRTGATNEKLFF. DNA of the CDR3: TGTGCCAGCTCACCACGCACAGGCGCAACTAATGAAAAACTGTTTTTT. This chain joins TRBV18 and TRBJ1-4, with a weak D call TRBD1 (5 bases). Germline V gene data show CDR1 as KGHSH and CDR2 as LQKENI. The CDR3 sequence is 16 residues long. Trimming took 1 base from V and 0 from J, leaving 9 bases between them. The whole variable domain, filled in from reference TRBV18 and TRBJ1-4, reads NAGVMQNPRHLVRRRGQEARLRCSPMKGHSHVYWYRQLPEEGLKFMVYLQKENIIDESGMPKERFSAEFPKEGPSILRIQQVVRGDSAAYFCASSPRTGATNEKLFFGSGTQLSVL.

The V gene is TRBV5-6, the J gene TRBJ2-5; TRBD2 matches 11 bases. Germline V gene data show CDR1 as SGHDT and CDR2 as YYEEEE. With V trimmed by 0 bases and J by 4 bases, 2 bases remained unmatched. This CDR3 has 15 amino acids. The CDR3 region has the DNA TGTGCCAGCAGCTTGGAGCTAGCGGGGGGAGAGACCCAGTACTTC. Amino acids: CASSLELAGGETQYF.

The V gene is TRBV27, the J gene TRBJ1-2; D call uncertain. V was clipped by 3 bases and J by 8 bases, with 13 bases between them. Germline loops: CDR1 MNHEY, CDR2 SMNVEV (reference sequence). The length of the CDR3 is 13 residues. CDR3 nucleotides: TGTGCCAGCAGTTTCCGGCTGGCCGAGGGCTACACCTTC. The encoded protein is CASSFRLAEGYTF.

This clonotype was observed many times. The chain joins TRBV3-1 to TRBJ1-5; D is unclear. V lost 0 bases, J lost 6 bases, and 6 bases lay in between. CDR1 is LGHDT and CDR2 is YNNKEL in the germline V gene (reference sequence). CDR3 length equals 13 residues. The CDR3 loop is CASSQDQSQPQHF. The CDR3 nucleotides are TGTGCCAGCAGCCAAGACCAGAGTCAGCCCCAGCATTTT.

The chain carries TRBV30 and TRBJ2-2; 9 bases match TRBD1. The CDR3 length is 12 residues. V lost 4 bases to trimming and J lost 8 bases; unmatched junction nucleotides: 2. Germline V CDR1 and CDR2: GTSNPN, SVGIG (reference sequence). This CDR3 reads CAWKTGGGELFF. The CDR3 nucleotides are TGTGCCTGGAAGACAGGGGGTGGGGAGCTGTTTTTT.

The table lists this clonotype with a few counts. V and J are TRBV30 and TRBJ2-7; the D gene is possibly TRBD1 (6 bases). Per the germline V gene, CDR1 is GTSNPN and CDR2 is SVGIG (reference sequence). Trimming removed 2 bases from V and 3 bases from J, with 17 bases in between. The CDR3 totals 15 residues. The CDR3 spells CAWSLWIRGRYEQYF. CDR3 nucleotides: TGTGCCTGGAGTTTATGGATCAGGGGCCGCTACGAGCAGTACTTC.

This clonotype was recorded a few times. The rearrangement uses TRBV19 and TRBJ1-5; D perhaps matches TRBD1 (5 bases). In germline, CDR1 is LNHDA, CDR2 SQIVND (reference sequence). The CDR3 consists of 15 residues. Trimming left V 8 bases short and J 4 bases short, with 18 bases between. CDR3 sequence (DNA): TGTGCCAGTGCAGTCACCGGGGGACGAAATCAGCCCCAGCATTTT. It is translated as CASAVTGGRNQPQHF.

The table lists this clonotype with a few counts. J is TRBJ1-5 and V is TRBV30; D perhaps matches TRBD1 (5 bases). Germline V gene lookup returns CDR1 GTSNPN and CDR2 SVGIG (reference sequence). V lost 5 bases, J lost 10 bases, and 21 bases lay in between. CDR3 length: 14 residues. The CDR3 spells CAWEVMGGGSPQHF. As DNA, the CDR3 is TGTGCCTGGGAAGTAATGGGGGGTGGAAGCCCCCAGCATTTT.

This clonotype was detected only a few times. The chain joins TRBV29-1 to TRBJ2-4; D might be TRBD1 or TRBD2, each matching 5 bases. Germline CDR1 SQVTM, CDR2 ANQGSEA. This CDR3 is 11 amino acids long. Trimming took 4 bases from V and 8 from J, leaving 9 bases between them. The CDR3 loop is CSVALGDIQYF. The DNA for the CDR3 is TGCAGCGTTGCCCTGGGGGACATTCAGTACTTC.

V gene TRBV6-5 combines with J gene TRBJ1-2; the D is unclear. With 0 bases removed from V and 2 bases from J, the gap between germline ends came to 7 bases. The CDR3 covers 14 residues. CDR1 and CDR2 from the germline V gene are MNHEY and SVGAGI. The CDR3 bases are TGTGCCAGCAGTTACTCGGGCAGAAACTATGGCTACACCTTC. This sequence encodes CASSYSGRNYGYTF.

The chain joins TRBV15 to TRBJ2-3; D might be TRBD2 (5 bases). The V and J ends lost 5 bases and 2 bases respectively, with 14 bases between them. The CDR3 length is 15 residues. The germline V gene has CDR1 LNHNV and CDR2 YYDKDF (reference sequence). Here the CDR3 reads CATSDIRGVTDTQYF. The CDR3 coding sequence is TGTGCCACCAGCGATATACGGGGAGTCACAGATACGCAGTATTTT. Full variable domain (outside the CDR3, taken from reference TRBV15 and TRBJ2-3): DAMVIQNPRYQVTQFGKPVTLSCSQTLNHNVMYWYQQKSSQAPKLLFHYYDKDFNNEADTPDNFQSRRPNTSFCFLDIRSPGLGDTAMYLCATSDIRGVTDTQYFGPGTRLTVL.

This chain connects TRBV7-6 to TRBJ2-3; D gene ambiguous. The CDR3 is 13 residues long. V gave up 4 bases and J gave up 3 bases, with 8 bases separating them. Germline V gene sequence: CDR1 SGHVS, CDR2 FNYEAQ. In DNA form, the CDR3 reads TGTGCCAGCAGCTCAATGATTACAGATACGCAGTATTTT. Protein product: CASSSMITDTQYF.

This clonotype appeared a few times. CDR3 sequence (DNA): TGTGCCAGCCGCCCCCCACCGGAAGGTGAAAAACTGTTTTTT. Its translation is CASRPPPEGEKLFF. The chain recombines TRBV11-1 with TRBJ1-4; D remains unclear. This CDR3 contains 14 residues. Trimming took 8 bases from V and 7 from J, leaving 17 bases between them. The germline CDR1 and CDR2 sequences are SGHAT and FQDESV (reference sequence).

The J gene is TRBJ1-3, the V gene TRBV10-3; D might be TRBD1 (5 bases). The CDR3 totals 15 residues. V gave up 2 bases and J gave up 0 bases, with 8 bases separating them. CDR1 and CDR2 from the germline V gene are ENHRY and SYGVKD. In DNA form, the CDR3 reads TGTGCCATCAGTGAGGACAGAACCTCTGGAAACACCATATATTTT. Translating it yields CAISEDRTSGNTIYF.